A single sample gave rise to the 15 T cell receptor beta chains below, sequenced in a study of T cells in Graves' hyperthyroidism and ophthalmopathy. Amplified TCR beta CDR3 regions came from RNA transcripts. When the TCR CDR3 underwent first-round RT-PCR, the HTBI primer set was used. TCRdb re-analysed the multiplex PCR reads in MiXCR, keeping a single row per CDR3 protein. The table records roughly 290,000 distinct CDR3 sequences, about an eighth of them present only once. Material for sequencing was blood. The receptors were sampled from a woman in her twenties or thirties with Graves' hyperthyroidism that later progressed to Graves' ophthalmopathy.

This clonotype was detected ten times or more. V usage is TRBV27 and J usage is TRBJ2-7, with D possibly TRBD1 on 5 matching bases. The CDR3 totals 14 residues. CDR1 is MNHEY, CDR2 SMNVEV, per germline (reference sequence). V was trimmed by 7 bases and J by 0 bases, leaving 13 bases between them. The CDR3, as DNA: TGTGCCAGCAAGGACACCTTGAGCTCCTACGAGCAGTACTTC. Its protein product is CASKDTLSSYEQYF.

This clonotype was detected many times. The V and J genes are TRBV7-9 and TRBJ2-7; 8 bases are a match to TRBD2. CDR1 and CDR2 from the germline V gene are SEHNR and FQNEAQ (reference sequence). CDR3 length: 19 residues. The V gene end was trimmed by 5 bases and the J gene end by 6 bases; junction bases not matched to a gene: 24. The CDR3 protein is CASSGVSSGAFDRGFEQYF. CDR3 coding DNA: TGTGCCAGCAGCGGCGTGAGTAGCGGGGCCTTTGACAGAGGTTTCGAGCAGTACTTC.

About this clonotype itself: This may be a read error, as it is one base from a much larger clone. The chain links TRBV11-2 to TRBJ2-7, with a tentative D call TRBD2 (5 bases). CDR3 size: 14 residues. The germline V gene has CDR1 SGHAT and CDR2 FQNNGV. CDR3 protein: CASSPRTYSYEQCF. In nucleotides, the CDR3 is TGTGCCAGCAGCCCTCGGACTTACTCCTACGAGCAGTGCTTC.

The J gene is TRBJ2-7, the V gene TRBV25-1; D call uncertain. The V end was cut by 4 bases, the J end by 6 bases, with 4 bases between. The CDR3 length is 10 residues. Germline-derived CDR1 and CDR2 are MGHDK and SYGVNS. CDR3 amino acids: CASSALEQYF. For the CDR3, the DNA is TGTGCCAGCAGTGCTCTCGAGCAGTACTTC.

This clonotype was seen at least ten times. This sequence joins TRBV12-3 or TRBV12-4 and TRBJ1-6, with D possibly matching TRBD1 (5 bases). The CDR3 spans 14 residues. Trimming pared 7 bases from V and 7 bases from J, leaving 14 bases between. The CDR3 protein is CASTLGGSNSPLHF. As DNA, the CDR3 is TGTGCCAGCACCCTTGGGGGTTCGAATTCACCCCTCCACTTT.

This clonotype has ten or more counts. The chain recombines TRBV27 with TRBJ2-5, with D maybe TRBD2 (6 bases). The germline V gene has CDR1 MNHEY and CDR2 SMNVEV (reference sequence). This CDR3 is 15 amino acids long. The V end lost 5 bases, the J end lost 7 bases, and 20 bases lay between the germline ends. CDR3 region: CASSPTGGSGGTQYF. CDR3 sequence (DNA): TGTGCCAGCAGTCCCACTGGGGGGAGCGGTGGGACCCAGTACTTC.

On this clonotype itself: A much more abundant neighbour one base away suggests this may be a read error. The J gene is TRBJ2-7, the V gene TRBV6-2 or TRBV6-3, with TRBD1 identical over 8 bases. J was trimmed by 7 bases and V by 7 bases; bases with no gene match: 12. Germline lookup yields CDR1 MNHEY and CDR2 SVGEGT. CDR3 length equals 14 residues. CDR3 in amino acids: CASNRADRVGEQYF. CDR3 DNA sequence: TGTGCCAGCAATCGGGCGGACAGGGTAGGAGAGCAGTACTTC.

This clonotype was picked up many times. The V gene is TRBV20-1, the J gene TRBJ2-5, with 7 positions matching TRBD1. There are 13 residues in the CDR3. V lost 4 bases and J lost 5; bases outside the gene matches: 7. Germline V lookup: CDR1 DFQATT, CDR2 SNEGSKA (reference sequence). In DNA form, the CDR3 reads TGCAGTGCTACAAGGACAGGACGTGAGACCCAGTACTTC. This encodes CSATRTGRETQYF.

This clonotype was found many times. This chain links TRBV29-1 with TRBJ2-1, with 9 bases identical to TRBD2. The V gene's germline CDR1 is SQVTM and CDR2 ANQGSEA. The ends lost 5 bases at V and 3 bases at J; junction bases unmatched: 5. This CDR3 has 14 residues. As DNA, the CDR3 is TGCAGCGTTCCCGGGACTAGCAGCTACAATGAGCAGTTCTTC. Amino acid sequence: CSVPGTSSYNEQFF.

The CDR3 sequence is CASSQESEYGELFF. The DNA for the CDR3 is TGTGCCAGCAGCCAAGAATCAGAATACGGGGAGCTGTTTTTT. V is TRBV3-1 and J is TRBJ2-2, with D unresolved. CDR3 length: 14 residues. The ends were cut back, 0 bases at V and 7 bases at J, with 9 bases in the middle. Germline values: CDR1 LGHDT, CDR2 YNNKEL (reference sequence).

There are many counts of this clonotype. The chain carries TRBV30 and TRBJ2-2; D is ambiguous. Germline V gene sequence: CDR1 GTSNPN, CDR2 SVGIG (reference sequence). This CDR3 is built from 13 residues. The V gene lost 5 bases and the J gene lost 1 base, with 8 bases spanning the gap. The CDR3 protein is CAWASVNTGELFF. CDR3 DNA sequence: TGTGCCTGGGCCTCGGTGAACACCGGGGAGCTGTTTTTT.

This clonotype was picked up a small number of times. This chain joins TRBV6-1 and TRBJ1-6, with D perhaps TRBD1 (5 bases). V was trimmed by 4 bases and J by 10 bases, leaving 11 bases between them. The CDR3 has 13 residues. CDR1 is MNHNS, CDR2 SASEGT, per germline. CDR3 nucleotide sequence: TGTGCCAGCAGTGGCCAGGGAAGATCACCCCTCCACTTT. Its translation: CASSGQGRSPLHF.

The J gene is TRBJ1-4, the V gene TRBV9; D remains ambiguous. V lost 4 bases to trimming and J lost 7 bases, with 14 bases between them. This CDR3 is 14 amino acids long. Germline CDR1 and CDR2: SGDLS and YYNGEE. This chain's CDR3 is CASSSTPESEKLFF. CDR3 DNA: TGTGCCAGCAGCTCGACACCCGAGAGTGAAAAACTGTTTTTT.

The chain joins TRBV28 to TRBJ2-7, with D unclear. The length of the CDR3 is 13 residues. CDR1 and CDR2 from the germline V gene are MDHEN and SYDVKM. Between the trimmed V and J ends, which lost 8 bases and 0 bases, there was a span of 11 bases. The CDR3 bases are TGTGCCAGCGGGAAGAAACACTCCTACGAGCAGTACTTC. Translation gives CASGKKHSYEQYF.

In this sample, this clonotype turned up many times. The V call is TRBV30, the J call TRBJ2-7; D is ambiguous. The CDR3 is 13 amino acids. Trimming shortened V by 1 base and J by 4 bases, and 11 bases separated the two germline ends. The germline gives CDR1 GTSNPN, CDR2 SVGIG (reference sequence). The CDR3 coding sequence is TGTGCCTGGAGTGAGGCAATAGGGTACGAGCAGTACTTC. This sequence encodes CAWSEAIGYEQYF.